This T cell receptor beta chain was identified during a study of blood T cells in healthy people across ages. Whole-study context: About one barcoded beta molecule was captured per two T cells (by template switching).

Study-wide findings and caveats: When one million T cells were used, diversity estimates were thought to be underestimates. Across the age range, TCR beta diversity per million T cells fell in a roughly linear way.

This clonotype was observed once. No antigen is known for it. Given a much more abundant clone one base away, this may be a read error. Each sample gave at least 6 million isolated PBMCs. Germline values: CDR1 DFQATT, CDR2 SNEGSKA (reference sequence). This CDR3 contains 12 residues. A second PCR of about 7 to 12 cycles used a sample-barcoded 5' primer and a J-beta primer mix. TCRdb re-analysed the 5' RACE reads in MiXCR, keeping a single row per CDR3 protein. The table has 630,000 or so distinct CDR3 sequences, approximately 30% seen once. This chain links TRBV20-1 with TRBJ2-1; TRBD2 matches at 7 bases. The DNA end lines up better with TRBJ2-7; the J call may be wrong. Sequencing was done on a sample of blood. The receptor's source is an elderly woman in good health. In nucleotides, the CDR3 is TGCAGTGCTGGGAGGGCCAGCGATGAGCAGTACTTC. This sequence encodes CSAGRASDEQYF.